The 20 T cell receptor beta chains below all came from one sample that was sequenced in a study of Ad26.COV2.S vaccination and SARS-CoV-2 variants. Some clones are missing from TCRdb's copy, which holds only in-frame ones; the method was immunoSEQ multiplex PCR. Of some 290,000 clones listed, around four fifths are singletons. Sample treatment: around 19 received Ad26.COV2.S at low or high dose, single or two shots; 5 received placebo; per-sample allocation not given. Day 63 after the first vaccine or placebo injection was the time point for sampling. The input for sequencing was peripheral blood, taken in a trial of Ad26.COV2.S vaccine versus placebo. All receptors derive from a person aged 18 to 65 who received the Ad26.COV2.S COVID-19 vaccine or a placebo.

The chain couples TRBV19 to TRBJ1-3, with 7 bases that match TRBD1. CDR1 is LNHDA and CDR2 is SQIVND in the germline V gene (reference sequence). The CDR3 spans 15 residues. J lost 1 base, V lost 8 bases, and 8 bases had no gene match. CDR3 region: CASGNRGVSGNTIYF. CDR3 DNA sequence: TGTGCCAGTGGAAACAGGGGAGTATCTGGAAACACCATATATTTT. Based on the CDR3 plus reference TRBV19 and TRBJ1-3, the full variable domain is DGGITQSPKYLFRKEGQNVTLSCEQNLNHDAMYWYRQDPGQGLRLIYYSQIVNDFQKGDIAEGYSVSREKKESFPLTVTSAQKNPTAFYLCASGNRGVSGNTIYFGEGSWLTVV.

The J gene is TRBJ1-1, the V gene TRBV14; unclear D gene. V lost 4 bases and J lost 3, with 9 bases in between. Looked up from germline, CDR1 is SGHDN and CDR2 is FVKESK. The CDR3 has 13 amino acids. The chain's CDR3 is CASSPHQDTEAFF. The CDR3, as DNA: TGTGCCAGCAGCCCTCATCAGGACACTGAAGCTTTCTTT.

The chain has TRBV6-5 and TRBJ2-7; 8 nucleotides line up with TRBD1. The germline V gene encodes CDR1 MNHEY and CDR2 SVGAGI. V shed 6 bases, J shed 0 bases, and the junction held 4 bases outside the gene matches. This CDR3 has 14 amino acids. CDR3 sequence reads: CASSGQGASYEQYF. The DNA of the CDR3 is TGTGCCAGCAGCGGACAGGGAGCCTCCTACGAGCAGTACTTC.

This sequence joins TRBV5-8 and TRBJ1-1; D call uncertain. Germline CDR1 and CDR2: SGHTS and YDEGEE. The CDR3 runs to 18 residues. V dropped 0 bases and J dropped 1 base, with 19 bases sitting between them. CDR3 amino acids: CASSLVGGFYSQNTEAFF. The CDR3 bases are TGTGCCAGCAGCTTGGTAGGTGGGTTTTATTCTCAGAACACTGAAGCTTTCTTT.

V is TRBV5-1 and J is TRBJ1-1; possibly TRBD1 for D (5 bases). The CDR3 contains 15 residues. Per germline, CDR1 SGHRS and CDR2 YFSETQ. The V end was cut by 3 bases, the J end by 4 bases, with 16 bases between. CDR3 sequence: CASSSLLGQSTEAFF. The CDR3 DNA follows: TGCGCCAGCAGCTCCTTACTTGGACAAAGCACTGAAGCTTTCTTT.

The chain employs TRBV5-1 and TRBJ2-7; TRBD2 matches 7 bases. Germline V CDR1 and CDR2: SGHRS, YFSETQ. J was trimmed by 1 base and V by 3 bases; bases with no gene match: 10. The CDR3 length is 16 residues. CDR3 residues: CASSSGGGGWSYEQYF. The CDR3 DNA is TGCGCCAGCAGCTCCGGCGGGGGAGGGTGGTCCTACGAGCAGTACTTC.

The gene calls are TRBV6-5 and TRBJ1-1; 9 bases are shared with TRBD1. Trimming at V came to 10 bases and at J to 1 base, leaving 7 bases not matched to a gene. The CDR3 has 14 residues. CDR1 and CDR2 (germline): MNHEY, SVGAGI. The CDR3 DNA sequence: TGTGCCACCAAGGAGGACAGGGGGAACACTGAAGCTTTCTTT. As protein: CATKEDRGNTEAFF.

This CDR3 is CASSVGQGVNYEQYF. For the CDR3, the DNA is TGTGCCAGCAGCGTAGGGCAGGGGGTTAACTACGAGCAGTACTTC. The J gene is TRBJ2-7, the V gene TRBV9; 7 bases align to TRBD1. CDR1 and CDR2 (germline): SGDLS, YYNGEE. V was pared by 0 bases and J by 3 bases, with 6 bases of the junction left unmatched. The CDR3 is made up of 15 amino acids.

This rearrangement joins TRBV7-3 to TRBJ2-2; 8 bases map to TRBD1. This CDR3 has 17 residues. Trimming cost V 1 base and J 1 base; bases outside gene matches: 5. Germline V gene data show CDR1 as SGHTA and CDR2 as FQGTGA. CDR3 nucleotide sequence: TGTGCCAGCAGCTTAATTCCAGGGGGCGTGAACACCGGGGAGCTGTTTTTT. Encoded protein: CASSLIPGGVNTGELFF.

The table lists this clone with a count of one. This could be a read error, since a much larger clone is one nucleotide away. This chain joins TRBV7-2 and TRBJ1-1; D not resolved. CDR1 is SGHTA and CDR2 is FQGNSA in the germline V gene. Trimming took 3 bases from V and 0 from J, leaving 5 bases between them. The CDR3 length is 13 residues. The CDR3 DNA reads TGTGCCAGCAGCTTCGACATGAACACTGAAGCTTTCTTT. It codes for CASSFDMNTEAFF.

V and J are TRBV6-5 and TRBJ2-1; D is uncertain. V lost 4 bases to trimming and J lost 7 bases, with 5 bases between them. The CDR3 consists of 11 residues. Germline assignment: CDR1 MNHEY and CDR2 SVGAGI. The chain's CDR3 is CASSWGNEQFF. CDR3 bases: TGTGCCAGCAGTTGGGGTAATGAGCAGTTCTTC.

The chain employs TRBV5-6 and TRBJ2-7; no clear D. This CDR3 contains 16 residues. V lost 1 base and J 0 bases, leaving 14 bases between the germline ends. Germline V gene lookup returns CDR1 SGHDT and CDR2 YYEEEE. The CDR3 protein is CASSLLAARSSYEQYF. Written as DNA, the CDR3 is TGTGCCAGCAGCTTGCTCGCGGCAAGGAGCTCCTACGAGCAGTACTTC.

This clone is a singleton in its sample. Written as DNA, the CDR3 is TGTGCCAGCAGCTTAACGCGACCGGGACTAGCGGGGGCCTCAGGAACAGATACGCAGTATTTT. Its translation is CASSLTRPGLAGASGTDTQYF. The rearrangement links TRBV7-3 to TRBJ2-3; 14 bases are a match to TRBD2. Germline values: CDR1 SGHTA, CDR2 FQGTGA. The CDR3 is made up of 21 amino acids. Unmatched junction bases numbered 14, after V lost 0 bases and J lost 3 bases.

The V gene is TRBV12-3 or TRBV12-4, the J gene TRBJ2-2; D remains ambiguous. V lost 6 bases, J lost 5 bases, and 4 bases lay in between. The CDR3 is 11 residues long. CDR3 nucleotides: TGTGCCAGCAGCGAAACCGGGGAGCTGTTTTTT. It yields the protein CASSETGELFF.

The rearrangement links TRBV27 to TRBJ1-6, with unresolved D. Trimming pared 7 bases from V and 0 bases from J, leaving 10 bases between. CDR3 length: 15 amino acids. Germline V gives CDR1 MNHEY, CDR2 SMNVEV (reference sequence). In DNA form, the CDR3 reads TGTGCCAGCACCTTTTCCCGCTCCTATAATTCACCCCTCCACTTT. This codes for CASTFSRSYNSPLHF.

This clone was counted a few times. The chain joins TRBV25-1 to TRBJ2-1; 7 bases align to TRBD2. V shed 5 bases and J 3 bases; nucleotides not matched to a gene: 7. Germline CDR1 MGHDK, CDR2 SYGVNS. This CDR3 is 15 amino acids long. CDR3 nucleotides: TGTGCCAGCAGTCGGCTAGCGGAACTCTACAATGAGCAGTTCTTC. Its protein is CASSRLAELYNEQFF.

V and J are TRBV19 and TRBJ2-2, with D perhaps TRBD2 (5 bases). V was shortened by 3 bases and J by 1 base, with 9 bases between the two germline ends. CDR3 length: 15 amino acids. CDR1 and CDR2 (germline): LNHDA, SQIVND (reference sequence). CDR3 DNA sequence: TGTGCCAGTAGTATTATCGGGGTGAACACCGGGGAGCTGTTTTTT. Residues: CASSIIGVNTGELFF.

The chain uses TRBV7-9 and TRBJ1-5; 7 positions agree with TRBD1. J was trimmed by 2 bases and V by 4 bases; bases with no gene match: 2. CDR1 is SEHNR, CDR2 FQNEAQ, per germline (reference sequence). The CDR3 runs 14 residues. CDR3 sequence: CASSSTGRNQPQHF. The CDR3, as DNA: TGTGCCAGCAGCTCGACAGGGCGCAATCAGCCCCAGCATTTT.

The genes are TRBV2 and TRBJ2-5, with TRBD2 matching over 7 bases. CDR1 is SNHLY, CDR2 FYNNEI, per germline. The CDR3 is made up of 16 amino acids. The ends lost 5 bases at V and 0 bases at J; junction bases unmatched: 9. CDR3 nucleotide sequence: TGTGCCAGCAGTCGAACTCTAGCGGTATACCAAGAGACCCAGTACTTC. It is translated as CASSRTLAVYQETQYF.

V gene TRBV5-1 combines with J gene TRBJ1-6; 7 bases map to TRBD1. The V segment lost 0 bases and the J segment 7 bases; nucleotides outside the gene matches: 4. This CDR3 comprises 15 residues. The germline V gene encodes CDR1 SGHRS and CDR2 YFSETQ. CDR3 protein: CASSLVGTVNSPLHF. For the CDR3, the DNA is TGCGCCAGCAGCTTGGTTGGGACAGTCAATTCACCCCTCCACTTT. Combining the CDR3 with reference TRBV5-1 and TRBJ1-6 gives the whole variable domain KAGVTQTPRYLIKTRGQQVTLSCSPISGHRSVSWYQQTPGQGLQFLFEYFSETQRNKGNFPGRFSGRQFSNSRSEMNVSTLELGDSALYLCASSLVGTVNSPLHFGNGTRLTVT.